These 22 T cell receptor beta chains were sequenced from one sample in a study of blood T cell repertoires in COVID-19. Here immunoSEQ multiplex PCR was the method, and the copy in TCRdb shows in-frame clones only, minus some. The sample has about 270,000 clones; 86% are singletons. The specimen was peripheral blood. Source of these receptors: a man aged 40-50 years with active or convalescent COVID-19.

J is TRBJ2-7 and V is TRBV5-6, with 7 bases identical to TRBD1. The CDR3 is made up of 14 amino acids. The germline V gene has CDR1 SGHDT and CDR2 YYEEEE. V was pared by 2 bases and J by 4 bases, with 6 bases of the junction left unmatched. For the CDR3, the DNA is TGTGCCAGCAGCTTTGGGACAGAAACTTACGAGCAGTACTTC. This translates into CASSFGTETYEQYF.

This sequence joins TRBV30 and TRBJ1-6; D not resolved. The CDR3 has 14 amino acids. Trimming cost V 2 bases and J 9 bases, with 14 bases left between them. Germline CDR1 is GTSNPN and CDR2 is SVGIG (reference sequence). The CDR3 reads CAWSKDYTPSPLHF. The CDR3 DNA reads as TGTGCCTGGAGTAAGGACTACACCCCTTCACCCCTCCACTTT. Filled out from reference TRBV30 and TRBJ1-6, the complete variable domain reads SQTIHQWPATLVQPVGSPLSLECTVEGTSNPNLYWYRQAAGRGLQLLFYSVGIGQISSEVPQNLSASRPQDRQFILSSKKLLLSDSGFYLCAWSKDYTPSPLHFGNGTRLTVT.

The gene calls are TRBV20-1 and TRBJ1-1; D is uncertain. Germline assignment: CDR1 DFQATT and CDR2 SNEGSKA (reference sequence). V was clipped by 4 bases and J by 4 bases, with 7 bases between them. The CDR3 runs 11 residues. The CDR3 loop reads CSAMSITEAFF. DNA of the CDR3: TGCAGTGCTATGTCTATCACTGAAGCTTTCTTT.

The chain combines TRBV5-1 with TRBJ1-6; possibly TRBD1 for D (5 bases). The V gene's germline CDR1 is SGHRS and CDR2 YFSETQ. The V gene lost 6 bases and the J gene lost 8 bases, with 15 bases spanning the gap. The length of the CDR3 is 14 residues. The DNA of the CDR3 is TGCGCCAGCACCCAAGACAGAATAGATTCACCCCTCCACTTT. Protein product: CASTQDRIDSPLHF.

This chain uses TRBV11-3 with TRBJ2-7, with TRBD1 identical over 9 bases. The J segment lost 5 bases and the V segment lost 4 bases, leaving 9 bases of the junction unmatched. The length of the CDR3 is 15 residues. Germline V gene lookup returns CDR1 SGHNT and CDR2 YENEEA. CDR3 loop: CASSSRGTGHHEQYF. CDR3 in DNA: TGTGCCAGCAGCTCCAGGGGGACAGGGCACCACGAGCAGTACTTC.

This clone was counted a few times. This chain uses TRBV14 with TRBJ2-3, with 13 bases identical to TRBD2. Germline CDR1 reads SGHDN; CDR2 reads FVKESK. The length of the CDR3 is 17 residues. The J segment lost 7 bases and the V segment lost 4 bases, leaving 11 bases of the junction unmatched. The CDR3 protein is CASSLPIGTSGAYTQYF. The CDR3, as DNA: TGTGCCAGCAGCCTCCCAATCGGGACTAGCGGGGCGTATACGCAGTATTTT. Using reference TRBV14 and TRBJ2-3 for the parts outside the CDR3, the full variable domain is EAGVTQFPSHSVIEKGQTVTLRCDPISGHDNLYWYRRVMGKEIKFLLHFVKESKQDESGMPNNRFLAERTGGTYSTLKVQPAELEDSGVYFCASSLPIGTSGAYTQYFGPGTRLTVL.

The chain combines TRBV6-6 with TRBJ2-1; D not resolved. Trimming shortened V by 2 bases and J by 3 bases, and 8 bases separated the two germline ends. Germline CDR1 reads MNHNY; CDR2 reads SVGAGI (reference sequence). The CDR3 totals 14 residues. Here the CDR3 reads CASSYRSFYNEQFF. In DNA, the CDR3 is TGTGCCAGCAGTTACCGGAGTTTCTACAATGAGCAGTTCTTC.

Written as DNA, the CDR3 is TGTGCCAGAAGCTTGATCTGTTATCGCTACACCTTC. Translation: CARSLICYRYTF. The V gene is TRBV5-3, the J gene TRBJ1-2; no firm D call. TRBV5-3 falls under the ORF class, with uncertain function. The CDR3 sequence is 12 residues long. V was shortened by 1 base and J by 9 bases, with 10 bases between the two germline ends.

The chain joins TRBV9 to TRBJ1-6; tentative D call: TRBD1 (5 bases). Germline loops: CDR1 SGDLS, CDR2 YYNGEE. Between the trimmed V and J ends, which lost 0 bases and 8 bases, there was a span of 24 bases. This CDR3 is built from 19 residues. The CDR3 protein is CASSVEDLGGGSTYSPLHF. The CDR3 coding sequence is TGTGCCAGCAGCGTAGAAGATCTCGGCGGGGGTTCTACATATTCACCCCTCCACTTT.

The gene calls are TRBV6-2 or TRBV6-3 and TRBJ2-7, with no clear D. V was cut by 5 bases and J by 6 bases, with 8 bases left in between. Per the germline V gene, CDR1 is MNHEY and CDR2 is SVGEGT. The CDR3 is 11 residues long. CDR3 sequence: CASSRQVEQYF. The CDR3, as DNA: TGTGCCAGCAGTCGCCAGGTCGAGCAGTACTTC.

V usage is TRBV9 and J usage is TRBJ1-1; no clear D gene. V was trimmed by 5 bases and J by 2 bases, leaving 10 bases between them. Germline CDR1 and CDR2: SGDLS and YYNGEE. The CDR3 is 13 amino acids. The CDR3 loop reads CASSAAGNTEAFF. DNA for the CDR3: TGTGCCAGCAGTGCCGCAGGAAACACTGAAGCTTTCTTT. Looking up the rest from reference TRBV9 and TRBJ1-1 gives the full variable domain: DSGVTQTPKHLITATGQRVTLRCSPRSGDLSVYWYQQSLDQGLQFLIQYYNGEERAKGNILERFSAQQFPDLHSELNLSSLELGDSALYFCASSAAGNTEAFFGQGTRLTVV.

V usage is TRBV11-2 and J usage is TRBJ2-7; the D gene is possibly TRBD1 (6 bases). V was trimmed by 5 bases and J by 6 bases, leaving 8 bases between them. The CDR3 is 11 residues long. In germline, CDR1 is SGHAT, CDR2 FQNNGV. CDR3 in amino acids: CASSAGVEQYF. In DNA form, the CDR3 reads TGTGCCAGCAGCGCAGGGGTCGAGCAGTACTTC. The entire variable domain, with the rest obtained from reference TRBV11-2 and TRBJ2-7, is as follows: EAGVAQSPRYKIIEKRQSVAFWCNPISGHATLYWYQQILGQGPKLLIQFQNNGVVDDSQLPKDRFSAERLKGVDSTLKIQPAKLEDSAVYLCASSAGVEQYFGPGTRLTVT.

The chain carries TRBV19 and TRBJ1-2; 8 bases match TRBD1. The CDR3 is made up of 15 amino acids. The germline CDR1 and CDR2 sequences are LNHDA and SQIVND (reference sequence). After removal of 4 bases from V and 4 bases from J, the junction contained 8 bases not matched to a gene. The DNA of the CDR3 is TGTGCCAGTAGTAGAGACAGGGGTTCTGCCTATGGCTACACCTTC. It codes for CASSRDRGSAYGYTF.

V gene TRBV4-2 combines with J gene TRBJ1-2; 7 bases match TRBD1. After removal of 0 bases from V and 12 bases from J, the junction contained 10 bases not matched to a gene. This CDR3 has 14 residues. The V gene's germline CDR1 is LGHNA and CDR2 YNFKEQ. The CDR3 sequence is CASSQDWGTGEDTF. The CDR3 bases are TGTGCCAGCAGCCAAGATTGGGGCACAGGGGAAGACACCTTC.

This clone has a handful of counts. Other DNA sequences of this sample code for an identical CDR3. The rearrangement uses TRBV30 and TRBJ1-2, with 10 bases fitting TRBD1. The CDR3 extends over 13 amino acids. Germline V gene lookup returns CDR1 GTSNPN and CDR2 SVGIG (reference sequence). V was pared by 3 bases and J by 6 bases, with 4 bases of the junction left unmatched. The CDR3 DNA sequence: TGTGCCTGGAGCTTAGACAGGGGGCATGGCTACACCTTC. This translates into CAWSLDRGHGYTF.

The V call is TRBV2, the J call TRBJ1-5; maybe TRBD1 (5 bases). Per the germline V gene, CDR1 is SNHLY and CDR2 is FYNNEI. There are 15 residues in the CDR3. Trimming took 4 bases from V and 3 from J, leaving 13 bases between them. Here the CDR3 DNA reads TGTGCCAGCAGTGGTTCAGGGCTCACCAATCAGCCCCAGCATTTT. Protein sequence: CASSGSGLTNQPQHF.

This chain uses TRBV10-3 with TRBJ2-5, with D perhaps matching TRBD2 (5 bases). Trimming removed 3 bases at V and 2 bases at J, with 13 bases between. This CDR3 region has 15 residues. Looked up from germline, CDR1 is ENHRY and CDR2 is SYGVKD. The CDR3 nucleotides are TGTGCCATCAGTGACCATGGACGGGAACAAGAGACCCAGTACTTC. This codes for CAISDHGREQETQYF.

This chain links TRBV24-1 with TRBJ2-3, with 7 bases identical to TRBD1. The CDR3 loop spans 17 amino acids. With 3 bases clipped from V and 3 bases from J, the junction kept 11 bases outside the gene matches. In germline, CDR1 is KGHDR, CDR2 SFDVKD. DNA for the CDR3: TGTGCCACCAGTGATCAATATACAGGGGACGGGACAGATACGCAGTATTTT. Translated, it gives CATSDQYTGDGTDTQYF.

The V and J genes are TRBV18 and TRBJ1-1; D perhaps matches TRBD1 (6 bases). CDR1 is KGHSH and CDR2 is LQKENI in the germline V gene. CDR3 length equals 13 residues. V lost 1 base and J lost 3, with 6 bases in between. The CDR3 spells CASSPQGDTEAFF. In nucleotides, the CDR3 is TGTGCCAGCTCACCACAGGGGGACACTGAAGCTTTCTTT.

The V call is TRBV6-4, the J call TRBJ1-2; 10 bases fit TRBD1. The length of the CDR3 is 14 residues. The junction had 7 bases not matched to a gene; V was cut back by 7 bases and J by 5 bases. Looked up from germline, CDR1 is MRHNA and CDR2 is SNTAGT. The CDR3 reads CASKRGQGGYGYTF. Written as DNA, the CDR3 is TGTGCCAGCAAGCGAGGACAGGGGGGATATGGCTACACCTTC.

The rearrangement uses TRBV2 and TRBJ1-6; 8 bases align to TRBD1. J was trimmed by 8 bases and V by 7 bases; bases with no gene match: 4. This CDR3 spans 13 amino acids. Germline CDR1 reads SNHLY; CDR2 reads FYNNEI. The CDR3 nucleotides read TGTGCCAGCACGACAGGGGCCGATTCACCCCTCCACTTT. It specifies CASTTGADSPLHF.

This clone was detected only a few times. The chain carries TRBV5-1 and TRBJ1-1; TRBD1 might be the D (6 bases). Germline V gene data show CDR1 as SGHRS and CDR2 as YFSETQ. V gave up 8 bases and J gave up 0 bases, with 17 bases separating them. The CDR3 has 15 residues. Here the CDR3 DNA reads TGCGCCAGTACCCACTGGGGGGGGCTGAACACTGAAGCTTTCTTT. Amino acids: CASTHWGGLNTEAFF.